Each of the 13 T cell receptor beta chains below was sequenced from the same sample in a study of T-cell memory formation after mild COVID-19. In TCRdb, the 5' RACE reads were re-called with MiXCR into one record per CDR3 protein. The sample lists hundreds of thousands of distinct CDR3 sequences; around 15% were seen once. Sequenced input: PBMCs or a T cell subset sorted from them (not recorded which). These receptors all stem from a man aged 18 to 29 who had mild COVID-19 (a few samples of this study predate the infection). Cell type and time point are not known.

The chain combines TRBV27 with TRBJ1-2, with 7 nucleotides matching TRBD1. Trimming took 5 bases from V and 2 from J; bases not matched to a gene: 8. This CDR3 contains 15 residues. CDR1 and CDR2 from the germline V gene are MNHEY and SMNVEV (reference sequence). The DNA of the CDR3 is TGTGCCAGCAGTAGTTACAGGGGTTCCAACTATGGCTACACCTTC. It translates to CASSSYRGSNYGYTF.

This sequence joins TRBV6-2 or TRBV6-3 and TRBJ2-7, with TRBD1 matching 9 bases. Trimming took 10 bases from V and 3 from J; bases not matched to a gene: 10. This CDR3 spans 14 amino acids. Per the germline V gene, CDR1 is MNHEY and CDR2 is SVGEGT. The CDR3 here is CATYGGQGIYEQYF. In DNA, the CDR3 is TGTGCCACCTATGGAGGACAGGGGATCTACGAGCAGTACTTC.

This clonotype came up many times. The chain joins TRBV11-2 to TRBJ2-7, with 8 positions matching TRBD2. CDR3 length: 15 residues. With 1 base clipped from V and 3 bases from J, the junction kept 5 bases outside the gene matches. Germline CDR1 reads SGHAT; CDR2 reads FQNNGV. This CDR3 is CASSLVRGALYEQYF. DNA of the CDR3: TGTGCCAGCAGCTTAGTGCGGGGGGCCCTCTACGAGCAGTACTTC.

A few counts support this clonotype. This chain links TRBV28 with TRBJ1-1; a weak D match, TRBD1 (5 bases). CDR1 and CDR2 from the germline V gene are MDHEN and SYDVKM. The CDR3 spans 12 residues. Trimming stripped 6 bases from V and 4 bases from J, with 9 bases between. The CDR3 loop reads CASRWGFTEAFF. CDR3 in DNA: TGTGCCAGCAGATGGGGGTTCACTGAAGCTTTCTTT. The whole variable domain, remainder taken from reference TRBV28 and TRBJ1-1, is DVKVTQSSRYLVKRTGEKVFLECVQDMDHENMFWYRQDPGLGLRLIYFSYDVKMKEKGDIPEGYSVSREKKERFSLILESASTNQTSMYLCASRWGFTEAFFGQGTRLTVV.

This clonotype was seen ten or more times. V usage is TRBV5-1 and J usage is TRBJ2-1; a weak D match, TRBD2 (5 bases). This CDR3 is 13 amino acids long. V was pared by 2 bases and J by 8 bases, with 11 bases between. CDR1 and CDR2 (germline): SGHRS, YFSETQ. In nucleotides, the CDR3 is TGCGCCAGCAGCTTCACGGGGTCGGATGAGCAGTTCTTC. Translated, it gives CASSFTGSDEQFF.

The chain is built from TRBV20-1 and TRBJ1-6; D is possibly TRBD1 (6 bases). The germline V and J ends were trimmed by 6 bases and 8 bases, with 23 bases remaining between them. The CDR3 consists of 16 residues. In germline, CDR1 is DFQATT, CDR2 SNEGSKA (reference sequence). The CDR3 here is CSASSAGASPDSPLHF. The CDR3 DNA sequence: TGCAGTGCGAGCTCGGCGGGGGCCTCTCCCGATTCACCCCTCCACTTT.

This clonotype was seen a few times. V and J are TRBV29-1 and TRBJ2-3; D gene unclear. CDR1 SQVTM and CDR2 ANQGSEA come from the germline V gene. The ends were cut back, 8 bases at V and 1 base at J, with 10 bases in the middle. This CDR3 region has 12 residues. The CDR3 DNA reads as TGCAGCTCCGTTCAAGGCACAGATACGCAGTATTTT. Residues: CSSVQGTDTQYF.

This clonotype was recorded a few times. The V and J genes are TRBV6-5 and TRBJ2-3, with 14 bases aligning to TRBD2. Germline V gene lookup returns CDR1 MNHEY and CDR2 SVGAGI. The CDR3 covers 13 residues. V dropped 10 bases and J dropped 7; count of bases not matched to a gene: 4. The CDR3: CATGLAGGNTQYF. In DNA form, the CDR3 reads TGTGCCACAGGACTAGCGGGGGGTAATACGCAGTATTTT.

This clonotype was detected only a few times. J is TRBJ2-7 and V is TRBV6-2 or TRBV6-3; 8 bases are shared with TRBD2. The CDR3 runs 12 residues. The V gene's germline CDR1 is MNHEY and CDR2 SVGEGT. V dropped 6 bases and J dropped 7; count of bases not matched to a gene: 5. The CDR3 sequence is CASRTGGIEQYV. In DNA form, the CDR3 reads TGTGCCAGCAGAACGGGGGGGATTGAGCAGTACGTC.

This clonotype was seen more than once but under ten times. CDR3 sequence reads: CASSSTVRGRRQPQHF. The CDR3 region has the DNA TGTGCCAGCAGCTCCACTGTCAGGGGGCGACGTCAGCCCCAGCATTTT. V is TRBV12-3 or TRBV12-4 and J is TRBJ1-5, with 8 bases lining up with TRBD1. The CDR3 consists of 16 residues. V shed 6 bases and J 6 bases; nucleotides not matched to a gene: 13.

This clonotype was counted many times. This rearrangement joins TRBV6-5 to TRBJ2-1, with a weak D call TRBD2 (5 bases). The germline gives CDR1 MNHEY, CDR2 SVGAGI. This CDR3 contains 15 residues. The V end was cut by 2 bases, the J end by 1 base, with 9 bases between. CDR3 coding DNA: TGTGCCAGCAGTTACACTAGTGGGTCCTACAATGAGCAGTTCTTC. Its protein product is CASSYTSGSYNEQFF.

V and J are TRBV18 and TRBJ1-1; no reliable D call. This CDR3 has 14 amino acids. Germline V lookup: CDR1 KGHSH, CDR2 LQKENI. With 4 bases removed from V and 1 base from J, the gap between germline ends came to 10 bases. CDR3 region: CASSREGRNTEAFF. The CDR3 DNA sequence: TGTGCCAGCTCACGGGAAGGCAGGAACACTGAAGCTTTCTTT. Complete variable domain (other parts from reference TRBV18 and TRBJ1-1): NAGVMQNPRHLVRRRGQEARLRCSPMKGHSHVYWYRQLPEEGLKFMVYLQKENIIDESGMPKERFSAEFPKEGPSILRIQQVVRGDSAAYFCASSREGRNTEAFFGQGTRLTVV.

The chain joins TRBV5-1 to TRBJ2-1; D possibly corresponds to TRBD2 (7 bases). V lost 4 bases to trimming and J lost 0 bases, with 14 bases between them. Germline V gene lookup returns CDR1 SGHRS and CDR2 YFSETQ. The CDR3 has 16 amino acids. The CDR3 sequence: CASSPGRGDSYNEQFF. CDR3 sequence (DNA): TGCGCCAGCAGCCCTGGGAGGGGGGACTCCTACAATGAGCAGTTCTTC.